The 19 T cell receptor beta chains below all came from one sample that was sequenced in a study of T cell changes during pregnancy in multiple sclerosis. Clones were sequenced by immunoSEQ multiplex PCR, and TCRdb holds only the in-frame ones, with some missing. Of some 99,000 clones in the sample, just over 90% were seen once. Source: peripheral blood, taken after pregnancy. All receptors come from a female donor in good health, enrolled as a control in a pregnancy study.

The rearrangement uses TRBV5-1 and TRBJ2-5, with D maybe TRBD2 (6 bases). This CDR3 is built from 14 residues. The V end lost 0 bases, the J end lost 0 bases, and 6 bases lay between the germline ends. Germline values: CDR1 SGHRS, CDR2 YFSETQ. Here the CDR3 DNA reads TGCGCCAGCAGCTTGGGGGGGGACCAAGAGACCCAGTACTTC. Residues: CASSLGGDQETQYF.

The CDR3 here is CASSEGGFGGKSDQPQHF. Here the CDR3 DNA reads TGTGCCAGCAGTGAAGGGGGGTTTGGGGGGAAGAGTGATCAGCCCCAGCATTTT. V and J are TRBV2 and TRBJ1-5; tentatively, D is TRBD1 (5 bases). CDR3 length equals 18 residues. CDR1 is SNHLY and CDR2 is FYNNEI in the germline V gene. The ends were cut back, 1 base at V and 5 bases at J, with 21 bases in the middle. Full variable domain (remainder filled in from reference TRBV2 and TRBJ1-5): EPEVTQTPSHQVTQMGQEVILRCVPISNHLYFYWYRQILGQKVEFLVSFYNNEISEKSEIFDDQFSVERPDGSNFTLKIRSTKLEDSAMYFCASSEGGFGGKSDQPQHFGDGTRLSIL.

CDR3 nucleotides: TGTGCCAGCAGCAGGGTCGTGGCCAGGGTATTAGGAACAGATACGCAGTATTTT. Amino acid sequence: CASSRVVARVLGTDTQYF. The rearrangement links TRBV5-6 to TRBJ2-3, with a tentative D call TRBD1 (5 bases). CDR3 length: 18 amino acids. Trimming left V 4 bases short and J 3 bases short, with 24 bases between. The germline gives CDR1 SGHDT, CDR2 YYEEEE.

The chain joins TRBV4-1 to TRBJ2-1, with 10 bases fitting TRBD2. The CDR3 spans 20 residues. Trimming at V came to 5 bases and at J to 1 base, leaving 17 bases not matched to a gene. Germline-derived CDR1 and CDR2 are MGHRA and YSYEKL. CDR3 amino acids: CASSYGRLLAGAGSYNEQFF. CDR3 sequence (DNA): TGCGCCAGCAGCTACGGTCGGCTCCTAGCGGGAGCTGGATCCTACAATGAGCAGTTCTTC.

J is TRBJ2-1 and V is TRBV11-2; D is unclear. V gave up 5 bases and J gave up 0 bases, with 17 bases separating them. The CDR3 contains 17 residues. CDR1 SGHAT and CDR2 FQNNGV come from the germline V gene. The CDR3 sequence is CASSRTGAAYSYNEQFF. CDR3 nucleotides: TGTGCCAGCAGCCGAACCGGCGCGGCCTACTCCTACAATGAGCAGTTCTTC. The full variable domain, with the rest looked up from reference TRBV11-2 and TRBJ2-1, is EAGVAQSPRYKIIEKRQSVAFWCNPISGHATLYWYQQILGQGPKLLIQFQNNGVVDDSQLPKDRFSAERLKGVDSTLKIQPAKLEDSAVYLCASSRTGAAYSYNEQFFGPGTRLTVL.

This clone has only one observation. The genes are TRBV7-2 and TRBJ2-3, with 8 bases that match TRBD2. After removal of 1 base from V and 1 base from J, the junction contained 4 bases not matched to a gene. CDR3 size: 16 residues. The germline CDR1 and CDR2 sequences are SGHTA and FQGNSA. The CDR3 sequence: CASSLVAGTGTDTQYF. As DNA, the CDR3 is TGTGCCAGCAGCTTAGTAGCGGGAACGGGCACAGATACGCAGTATTTT.

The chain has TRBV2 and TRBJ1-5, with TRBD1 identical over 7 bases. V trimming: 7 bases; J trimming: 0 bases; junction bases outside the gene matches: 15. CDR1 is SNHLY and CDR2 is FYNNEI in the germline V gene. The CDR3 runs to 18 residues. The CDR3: CASKGGTDQRYSNQPQHF. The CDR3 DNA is TGTGCCAGCAAGGGTGGGACAGATCAACGTTATAGCAATCAGCCCCAGCATTTT.

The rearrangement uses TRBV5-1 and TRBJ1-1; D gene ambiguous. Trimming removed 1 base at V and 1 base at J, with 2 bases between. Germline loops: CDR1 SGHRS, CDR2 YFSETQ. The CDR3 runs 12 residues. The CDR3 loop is CASSLQNTEAFF. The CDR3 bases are TGCGCCAGCAGCTTGCAGAACACTGAAGCTTTCTTT.

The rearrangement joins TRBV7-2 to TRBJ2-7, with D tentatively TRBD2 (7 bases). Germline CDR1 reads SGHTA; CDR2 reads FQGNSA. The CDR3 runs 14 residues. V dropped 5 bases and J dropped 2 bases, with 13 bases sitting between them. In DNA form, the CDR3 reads TGTGCCAGCAGCCTAGGGGGGGTCCCCTACGAGCAGTACTTC. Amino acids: CASSLGGVPYEQYF.

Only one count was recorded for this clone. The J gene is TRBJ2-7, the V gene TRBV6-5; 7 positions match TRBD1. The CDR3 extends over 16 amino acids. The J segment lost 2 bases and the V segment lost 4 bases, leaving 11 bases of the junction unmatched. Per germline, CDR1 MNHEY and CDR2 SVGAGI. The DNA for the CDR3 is TGTGCCAGCAGTTCACTGCCCCGGGACAGACCCTACGAGCAGTACTTC. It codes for CASSSLPRDRPYEQYF.

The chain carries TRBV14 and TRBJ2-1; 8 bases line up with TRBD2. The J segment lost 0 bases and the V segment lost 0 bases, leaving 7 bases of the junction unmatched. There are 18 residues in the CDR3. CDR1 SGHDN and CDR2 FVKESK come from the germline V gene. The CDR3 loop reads CASSQDQLAASSYNEQFF. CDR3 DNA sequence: TGTGCCAGCAGCCAAGATCAACTAGCGGCGAGCTCCTACAATGAGCAGTTCTTC.

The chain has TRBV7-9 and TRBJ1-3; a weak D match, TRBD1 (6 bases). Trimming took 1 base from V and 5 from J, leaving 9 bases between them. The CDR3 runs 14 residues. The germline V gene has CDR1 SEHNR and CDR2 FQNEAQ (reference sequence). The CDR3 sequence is CASSLEQGRNTIYF. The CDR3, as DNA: TGTGCCAGCAGCTTAGAGCAGGGGAGAAACACCATATATTTT.

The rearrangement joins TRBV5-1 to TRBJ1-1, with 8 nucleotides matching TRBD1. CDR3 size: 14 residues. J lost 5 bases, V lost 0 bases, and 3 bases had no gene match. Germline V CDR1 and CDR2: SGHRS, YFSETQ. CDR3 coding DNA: TGCGCCAGCAGCTTGGGACAGGGGCCAACTGAAGCTTTCTTT. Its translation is CASSLGQGPTEAFF.

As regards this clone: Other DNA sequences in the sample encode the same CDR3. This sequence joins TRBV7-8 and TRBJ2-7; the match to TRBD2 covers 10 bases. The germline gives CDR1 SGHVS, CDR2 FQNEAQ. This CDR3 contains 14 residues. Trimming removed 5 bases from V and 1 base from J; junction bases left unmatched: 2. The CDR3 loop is CASSKGLASYEQYF. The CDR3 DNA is TGTGCCAGCAGCAAGGGACTAGCGTCCTACGAGCAGTACTTC.

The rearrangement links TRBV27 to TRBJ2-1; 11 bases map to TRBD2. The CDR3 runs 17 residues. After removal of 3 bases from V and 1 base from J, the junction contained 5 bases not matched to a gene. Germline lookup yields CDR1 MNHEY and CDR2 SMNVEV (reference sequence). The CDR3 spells CASSFRLAGTSYNEQFF. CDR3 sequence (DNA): TGTGCCAGCAGTTTCAGACTAGCGGGGACTTCCTACAATGAGCAGTTCTTC.

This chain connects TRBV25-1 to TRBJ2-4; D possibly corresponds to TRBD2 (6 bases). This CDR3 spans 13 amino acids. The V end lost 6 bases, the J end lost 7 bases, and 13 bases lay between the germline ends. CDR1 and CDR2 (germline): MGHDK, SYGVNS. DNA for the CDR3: TGTGCCAGCAGCGGGGGAAGTAGGAACATTCAGTACTTC. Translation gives CASSGGSRNIQYF.

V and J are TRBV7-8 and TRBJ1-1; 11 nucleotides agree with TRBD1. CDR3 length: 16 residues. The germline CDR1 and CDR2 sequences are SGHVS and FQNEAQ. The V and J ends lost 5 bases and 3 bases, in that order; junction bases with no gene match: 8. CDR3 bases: TGTGCCAGCAGCCCATGGACAGGGGGCCGTGACACTGAAGCTTTCTTT. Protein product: CASSPWTGGRDTEAFF.

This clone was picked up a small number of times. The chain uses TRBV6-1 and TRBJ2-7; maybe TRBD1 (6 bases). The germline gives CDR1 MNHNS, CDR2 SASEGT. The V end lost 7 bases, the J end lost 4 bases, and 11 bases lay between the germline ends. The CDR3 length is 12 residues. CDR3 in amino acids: CASTRDIYEQYF. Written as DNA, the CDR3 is TGTGCCAGCACGAGGGACATATACGAGCAGTACTTC.

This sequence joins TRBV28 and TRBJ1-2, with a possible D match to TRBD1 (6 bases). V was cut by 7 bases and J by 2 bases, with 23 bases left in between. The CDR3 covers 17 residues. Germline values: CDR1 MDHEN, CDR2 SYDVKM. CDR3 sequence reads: CASTPPQSQGRNYGYTF. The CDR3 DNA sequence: TGTGCCAGCACCCCCCCCCAATCCCAGGGGCGCAACTATGGCTACACCTTC.